These 17 T cell receptor beta chains were sequenced from one sample in a study of T cells in Graves' hyperthyroidism and ophthalmopathy. Using RNA transcripts as the source, TCR beta CDR3 regions were amplified. During a first-round RT-PCR of the TCR CDR3, the HTBI primer set was used. MiXCR was run by TCRdb on the multiplex PCR reads, yielding one entry per CDR3 protein. The table has 390,000 or so distinct CDR3 sequences, roughly 14% seen once. The sequenced sample was blood. These receptors came from a man aged 18 to 30 with Graves' ophthalmopathy.

The V call is TRBV15, the J call TRBJ2-5; TRBD1 aligns across 9 bases. Trimming at V came to 3 bases and at J to 4 bases, leaving 0 bases not matched to a gene. The germline V gene encodes CDR1 LNHNV and CDR2 YYDKDF (reference sequence). The CDR3 is 13 amino acids. The CDR3 nucleotides are TGTGCCACCAGCAGGGACAGGGGAGAGACCCAGTACTTC. Its translation is CATSRDRGETQYF.

V and J are TRBV14 and TRBJ2-2; 10 bases are a match to TRBD2. Germline lookup yields CDR1 SGHDN and CDR2 FVKESK. V was pared by 0 bases and J by 5 bases, with 3 bases of the junction left unmatched. CDR3 length: 16 amino acids. Here the CDR3 DNA reads TGTGCCAGCAGCCAAGAAGCGGGGGGGCGTACCGGGGAGCTGTTTTTT. Protein sequence: CASSQEAGGRTGELFF.

This chain connects TRBV18 to TRBJ1-4, with 10 bases that match TRBD1. This CDR3 contains 17 residues. The germline V gene has CDR1 KGHSH and CDR2 LQKENI. The V gene end was trimmed by 1 base and the J gene end by 7 bases; junction bases not matched to a gene: 9. The CDR3 DNA follows: TGTGCCAGCTCACCACGCCACCTAAGGACAGGGGGTGAAAAACTGTTTTTT. It specifies CASSPRHLRTGGEKLFF.

In its sample, this clonotype was seen many times. The chain is built from TRBV12-3 or TRBV12-4 and TRBJ1-4, with a possible D match to TRBD1 (5 bases). V shed 2 bases and J shed 7 bases, with 8 bases lying between them. The CDR3 has 13 amino acids. CDR3 in amino acids: CASSLWGSEKLFF. The CDR3, as DNA: TGTGCCAGCAGTTTATGGGGGAGTGAAAAACTGTTTTTT.

This clonotype was recorded many times. The rearrangement uses TRBV10-3 and TRBJ2-7, with no clear D. V was shortened by 8 bases and J by 4 bases, with 18 bases between the two germline ends. The CDR3 consists of 14 residues. Germline V gives CDR1 ENHRY, CDR2 SYGVKD. CDR3 bases: TGTGCCATCGCTCGGTTGGAACTTGGATACGAGCAGTACTTC. This codes for CAIARLELGYEQYF.

The chain recombines TRBV12-3 or TRBV12-4 with TRBJ1-2, with no clear D. The CDR3 contains 12 residues. V gave up 4 bases and J gave up 4 bases, with 7 bases separating them. CDR3 loop: CASSYTPYGYTF. As DNA, the CDR3 is TGTGCCAGCAGTTACACTCCCTATGGCTACACCTTC.

Only a few counts were recorded for this clonotype. This chain's CDR3 is CASSPPAGDNSPLHF. In DNA form, the CDR3 reads TGTGCCAGCTCACCACCGGCAGGGGATAATTCACCCCTCCACTTT. The gene calls are TRBV18 and TRBJ1-6, with D possibly being TRBD1 (6 bases). The CDR3 sequence is 15 residues long. Germline V CDR1 and CDR2: KGHSH, LQKENI. The V end was cut by 0 bases, the J end by 5 bases, with 8 bases between.

This clonotype was recorded many times. This rearrangement joins TRBV12-3 or TRBV12-4 to TRBJ1-3; D is unresolved. This CDR3 has 13 amino acids. Trimming took 8 bases from V and 8 from J, leaving 16 bases between them. CDR3: CASLPDWKDTIYF. DNA for the CDR3: TGTGCCAGCCTACCGGACTGGAAGGACACCATATATTTT.

The chain uses TRBV6-5 and TRBJ1-2; tentatively, D is TRBD1 (5 bases). CDR1 is MNHEY and CDR2 is SVGAGI in the germline V gene. Trimming took off 2 bases at V and 14 bases at J, with 12 bases between the two ends. CDR3 length: 11 residues. CDR3 loop: CASSYDGTRTF. The CDR3 nucleotides are TGTGCCAGCAGTTACGATGGGACGAGGACCTTC.

This clonotype occurred a few times. This sequence joins TRBV6-1 and TRBJ2-3; maybe TRBD2 (6 bases). This CDR3 has 15 amino acids. Trimming removed 7 bases at V and 2 bases at J, with 16 bases between. The germline gives CDR1 MNHNS, CDR2 SASEGT. The CDR3: CASTVAVPPTDTQYF. The CDR3 coding sequence is TGTGCCAGCACGGTAGCGGTCCCCCCCACAGATACGCAGTATTTT.

Ten or more counts support this clonotype. The chain joins TRBV18 to TRBJ2-5, with unresolved D. CDR1 is KGHSH and CDR2 is LQKENI in the germline V gene. Trimming removed 3 bases from V and 1 base from J, with 12 bases in between. The CDR3 totals 15 residues. The CDR3 is CASSPAGFLQETQYF. CDR3 in DNA: TGTGCCAGCTCACCCGCCGGGTTCCTCCAAGAGACCCAGTACTTC. Complete variable domain (other parts from reference TRBV18 and TRBJ2-5): NAGVMQNPRHLVRRRGQEARLRCSPMKGHSHVYWYRQLPEEGLKFMVYLQKENIIDESGMPKERFSAEFPKEGPSILRIQQVVRGDSAAYFCASSPAGFLQETQYFGPGTRLLVL.

This sequence joins TRBV19 and TRBJ2-5; 7 bases match TRBD1. The germline V gene encodes CDR1 LNHDA and CDR2 SQIVND (reference sequence). The CDR3 contains 13 residues. Trimming at V came to 5 bases and at J to 5 bases, leaving 5 bases not matched to a gene. CDR3 nucleotide sequence: TGTGCCAGTAGTTCAATCAGGGGGGAGACCCAGTACTTC. It yields the protein CASSSIRGETQYF.

Many counts were recorded for this clonotype. V is TRBV2 and J is TRBJ2-7; no definite D call. Trimming cost V 6 bases and J 3 bases, with 9 bases left between them. CDR1 and CDR2 from the germline V gene are SNHLY and FYNNEI. This CDR3 is 12 amino acids long. In nucleotides, the CDR3 is TGTGCCAGCAGGAAAGGTGGCTACGAGCAGTACTTC. Amino acids: CASRKGGYEQYF.

The sample holds many counts of this clonotype. The gene calls are TRBV7-9 and TRBJ2-7; a weak D match, TRBD1 (5 bases). Germline CDR1 is SEHNR and CDR2 is FQNEAQ (reference sequence). The CDR3 consists of 15 residues. The V end was cut by 5 bases, the J end by 0 bases, with 14 bases between. For the CDR3, the DNA is TGTGCCAGCAGCCTCGACAGTTTCAGCTCCTACGAGCAGTACTTC. It is translated as CASSLDSFSSYEQYF. Combining the CDR3 with reference TRBV7-9 and TRBJ2-7 gives the whole variable domain DTGVSQNPRHKITKRGQNVTFRCDPISEHNRLYWYRQTLGQGPEFLTYFQNEAQLEKSRLLSDRFSAERPKGSFSTLEIQRTEQGDSAMYLCASSLDSFSSYEQYFGPGTRLTVT.

The V and J genes are TRBV5-1 and TRBJ2-5; D is uncertain. V was shortened by 5 bases and J by 5 bases, with 10 bases between the two germline ends. This CDR3 has 12 amino acids. CDR1 and CDR2 from the germline V gene are SGHRS and YFSETQ. CDR3 sequence (DNA): TGCGCCAGCAGGGCCATGAGGGAGACCCAGTACTTC. Protein sequence: CASRAMRETQYF.

Concerning this clonotype: Since a much larger clone is just one base distant, this may be a read error. This sequence joins TRBV7-3 and TRBJ1-1; unclear D gene. The CDR3 spans 13 residues. The V end was cut by 6 bases, the J end by 4 bases, with 12 bases between. Germline CDR1 and CDR2: SGHTA and FQGTGA. The CDR3 nucleotides are TGTGCCAGCAGTCCGCTTTCGGCCACTGAAGCTTTCTTT. Translating gives CASSPLSATEAFF. Looking up the rest from reference TRBV7-3 and TRBJ1-1 gives the full variable domain: GAGVSQTPSNKVTEKGKYVELRCDPISGHTALYWYRQSLGQGPEFLIYFQGTGAADDSGLPNDRFFAVRPEGSVSTLKIQRTERGDSAVYLCASSPLSATEAFFGQGTRLTVV.

This clonotype was seen at least ten times. The chain recombines TRBV12-3 or TRBV12-4 with TRBJ1-5; a weak D match, TRBD1 (6 bases). V was cut by 0 bases and J by 3 bases, with 12 bases left in between. The CDR3 runs 16 residues. For the CDR3, the DNA is TGTGCCAGCAGTTTAGCGCCCAGGGGCGACAATCAGCCCCAGCATTTT. Protein product: CASSLAPRGDNQPQHF.